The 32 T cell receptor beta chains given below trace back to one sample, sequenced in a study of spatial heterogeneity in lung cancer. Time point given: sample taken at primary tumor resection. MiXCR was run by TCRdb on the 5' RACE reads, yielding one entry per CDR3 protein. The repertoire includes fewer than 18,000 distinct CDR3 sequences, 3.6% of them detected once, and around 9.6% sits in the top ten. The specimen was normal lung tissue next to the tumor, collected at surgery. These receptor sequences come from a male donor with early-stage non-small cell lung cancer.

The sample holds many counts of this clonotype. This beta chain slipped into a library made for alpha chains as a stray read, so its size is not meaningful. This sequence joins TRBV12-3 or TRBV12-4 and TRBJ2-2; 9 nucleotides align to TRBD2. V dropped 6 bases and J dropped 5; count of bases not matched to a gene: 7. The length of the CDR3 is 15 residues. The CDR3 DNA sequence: TGTGCCAGCAGCAGTAGCGGGAGATATACCGGGGAGCTGTTTTTT. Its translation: CASSSSGRYTGELFF.

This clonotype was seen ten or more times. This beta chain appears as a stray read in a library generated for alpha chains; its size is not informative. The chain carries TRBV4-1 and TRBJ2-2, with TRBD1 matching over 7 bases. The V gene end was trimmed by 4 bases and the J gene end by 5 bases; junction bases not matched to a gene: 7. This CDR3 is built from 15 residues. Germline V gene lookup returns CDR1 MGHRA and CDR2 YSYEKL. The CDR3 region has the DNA TGCGCCAGCAGCCGCCAGACAGGGACGACCGGGGAGCTGTTTTTT. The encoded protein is CASSRQTGTTGELFF.

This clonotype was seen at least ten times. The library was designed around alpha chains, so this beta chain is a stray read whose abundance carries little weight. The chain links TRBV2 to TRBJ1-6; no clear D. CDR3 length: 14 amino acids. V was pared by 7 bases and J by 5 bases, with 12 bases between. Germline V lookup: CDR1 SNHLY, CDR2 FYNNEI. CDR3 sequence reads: CASTQRVDNSPLHF. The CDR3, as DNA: TGTGCCAGCACTCAAAGGGTGGATAATTCACCCCTCCACTTT.

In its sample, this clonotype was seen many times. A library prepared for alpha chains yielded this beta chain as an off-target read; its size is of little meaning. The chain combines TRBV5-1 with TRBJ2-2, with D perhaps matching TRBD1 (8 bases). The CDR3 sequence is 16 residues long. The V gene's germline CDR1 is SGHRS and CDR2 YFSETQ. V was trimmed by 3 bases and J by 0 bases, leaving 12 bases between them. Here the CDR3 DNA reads TGCGCCAGCAGCTCGGGGGGACAGGCGAACACCGGGGAGCTGTTTTTT. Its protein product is CASSSGGQANTGELFF.

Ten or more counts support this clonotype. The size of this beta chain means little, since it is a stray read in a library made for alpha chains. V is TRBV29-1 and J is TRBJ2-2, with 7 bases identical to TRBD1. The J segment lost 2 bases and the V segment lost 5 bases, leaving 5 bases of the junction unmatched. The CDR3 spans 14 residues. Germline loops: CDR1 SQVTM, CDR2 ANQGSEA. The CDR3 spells CSVYQGVNTGELFF. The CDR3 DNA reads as TGCAGCGTTTACCAGGGGGTCAACACCGGGGAGCTGTTTTTT.

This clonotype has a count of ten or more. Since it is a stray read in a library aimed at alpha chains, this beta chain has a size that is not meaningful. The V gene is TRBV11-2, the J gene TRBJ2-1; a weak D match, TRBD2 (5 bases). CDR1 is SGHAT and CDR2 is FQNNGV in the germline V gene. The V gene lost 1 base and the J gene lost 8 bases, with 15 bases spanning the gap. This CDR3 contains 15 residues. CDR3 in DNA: TGTGCCAGCAGCTTAGTCCGCCCCTCCGGGGATGAGCAGTTCTTC. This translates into CASSLVRPSGDEQFF. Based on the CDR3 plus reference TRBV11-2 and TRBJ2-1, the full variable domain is EAGVAQSPRYKIIEKRQSVAFWCNPISGHATLYWYQQILGQGPKLLIQFQNNGVVDDSQLPKDRFSAERLKGVDSTLKIQPAKLEDSAVYLCASSLVRPSGDEQFFGPGTRLTVL.

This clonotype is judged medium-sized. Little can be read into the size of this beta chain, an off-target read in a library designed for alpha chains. CDR3 coding DNA: TGCGCCAGCAGCCAAGGGACAGGTGCGGTCTACGAGCAGTACTTC. It yields the protein CASSQGTGAVYEQYF. The rearrangement uses TRBV4-3 and TRBJ2-7; TRBD1 matches at 7 bases. Losses at the gene ends were 1 base for V and 3 bases for J; bases not matched to a gene: 6. The germline gives CDR1 LGHNA, CDR2 YSLEER. This CDR3 comprises 15 residues.

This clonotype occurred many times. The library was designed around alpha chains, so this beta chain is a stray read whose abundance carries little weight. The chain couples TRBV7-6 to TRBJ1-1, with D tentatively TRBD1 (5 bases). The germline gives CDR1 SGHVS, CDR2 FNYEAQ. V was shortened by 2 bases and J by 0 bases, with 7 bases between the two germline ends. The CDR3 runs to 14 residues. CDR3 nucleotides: TGTGCCAGCAGCTTATCGACAGTGAACACTGAAGCTTTCTTT. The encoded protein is CASSLSTVNTEAFF.

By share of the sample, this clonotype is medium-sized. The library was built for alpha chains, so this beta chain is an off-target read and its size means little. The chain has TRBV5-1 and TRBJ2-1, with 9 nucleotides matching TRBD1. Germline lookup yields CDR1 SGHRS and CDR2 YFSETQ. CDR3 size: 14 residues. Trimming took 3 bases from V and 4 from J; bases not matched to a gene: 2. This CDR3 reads CASSWDRAYNEQFF. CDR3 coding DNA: TGCGCCAGCAGCTGGGACAGGGCGTACAATGAGCAGTTCTTC.

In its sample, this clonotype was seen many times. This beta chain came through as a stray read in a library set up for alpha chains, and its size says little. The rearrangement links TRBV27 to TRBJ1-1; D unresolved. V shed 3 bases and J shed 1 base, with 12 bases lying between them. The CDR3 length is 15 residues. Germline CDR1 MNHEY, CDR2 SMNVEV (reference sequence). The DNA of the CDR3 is TGTGCCAGCAGTTTGCGATTTTTGGGGAACACTGAAGCTTTCTTT. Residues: CASSLRFLGNTEAFF.

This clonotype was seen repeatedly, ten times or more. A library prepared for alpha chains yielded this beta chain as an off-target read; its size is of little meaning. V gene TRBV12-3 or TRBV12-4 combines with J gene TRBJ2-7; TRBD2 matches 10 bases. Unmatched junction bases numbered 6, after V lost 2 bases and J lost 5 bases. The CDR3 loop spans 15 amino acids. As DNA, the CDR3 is TGTGCCAGCAGTTTAACCCTAGCGGGAGTCGACGAGCAGTACTTC. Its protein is CASSLTLAGVDEQYF.

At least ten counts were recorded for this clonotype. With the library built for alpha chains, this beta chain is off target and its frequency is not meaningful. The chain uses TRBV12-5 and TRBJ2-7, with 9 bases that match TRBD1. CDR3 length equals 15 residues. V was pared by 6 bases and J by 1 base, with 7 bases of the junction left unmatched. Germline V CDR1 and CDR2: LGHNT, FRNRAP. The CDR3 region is CASGGRQGDSYEQYF. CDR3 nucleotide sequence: TGTGCTAGTGGGGGAAGACAGGGGGATTCCTACGAGCAGTACTTC.

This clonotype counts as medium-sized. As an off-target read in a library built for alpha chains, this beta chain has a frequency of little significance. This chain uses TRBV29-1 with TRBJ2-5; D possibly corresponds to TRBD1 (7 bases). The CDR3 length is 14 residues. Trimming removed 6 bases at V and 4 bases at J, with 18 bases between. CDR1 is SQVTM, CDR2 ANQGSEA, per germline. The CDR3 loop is CSVGGTQGGETQYF. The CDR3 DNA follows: TGCAGCGTCGGCGGGACCCAGGGGGGAGAGACCCAGTACTTC.

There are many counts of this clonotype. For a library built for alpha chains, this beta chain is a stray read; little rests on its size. The CDR3 DNA is TGTGCCAGCAGTTCCGGGCTAACGGGAGTTCCCTACGAGCAGTACTTC. This encodes CASSSGLTGVPYEQYF. The chain carries TRBV27 and TRBJ2-7; tentative D call: TRBD2 (6 bases). The V and J ends lost 4 bases and 2 bases respectively, with 18 bases between them. This CDR3 is 16 amino acids long. The germline V gene encodes CDR1 MNHEY and CDR2 SMNVEV (reference sequence).

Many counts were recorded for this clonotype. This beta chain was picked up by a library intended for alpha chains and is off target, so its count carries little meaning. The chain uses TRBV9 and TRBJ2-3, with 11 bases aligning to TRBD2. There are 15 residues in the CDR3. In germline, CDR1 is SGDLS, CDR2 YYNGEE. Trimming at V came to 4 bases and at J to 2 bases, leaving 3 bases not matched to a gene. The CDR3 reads CASSPSGRLTDTQYF. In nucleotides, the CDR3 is TGTGCCAGCAGCCCTAGCGGGAGGCTCACAGATACGCAGTATTTT.

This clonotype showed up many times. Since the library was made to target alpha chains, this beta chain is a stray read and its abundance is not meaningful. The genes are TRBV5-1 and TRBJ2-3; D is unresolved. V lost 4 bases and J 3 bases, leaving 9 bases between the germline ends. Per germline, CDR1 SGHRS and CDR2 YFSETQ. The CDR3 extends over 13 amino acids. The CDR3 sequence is CASSQTSTDTQYF. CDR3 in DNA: TGCGCCAGCAGCCAGACATCGACAGATACGCAGTATTTT. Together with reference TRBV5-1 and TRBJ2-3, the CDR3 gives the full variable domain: KAGVTQTPRYLIKTRGQQVTLSCSPISGHRSVSWYQQTPGQGLQFLFEYFSETQRNKGNFPGRFSGRQFSNSRSEMNVSTLELGDSALYLCASSQTSTDTQYFGPGTRLTVL.

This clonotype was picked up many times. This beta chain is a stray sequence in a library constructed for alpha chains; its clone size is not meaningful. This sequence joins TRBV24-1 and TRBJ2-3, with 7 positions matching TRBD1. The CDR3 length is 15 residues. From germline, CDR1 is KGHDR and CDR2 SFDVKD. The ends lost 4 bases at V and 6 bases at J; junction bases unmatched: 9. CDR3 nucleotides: TGTGCCACCAGTGACACCAGACAGGGTGGTGATACGCAGTATTTT. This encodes CATSDTRQGGDTQYF.

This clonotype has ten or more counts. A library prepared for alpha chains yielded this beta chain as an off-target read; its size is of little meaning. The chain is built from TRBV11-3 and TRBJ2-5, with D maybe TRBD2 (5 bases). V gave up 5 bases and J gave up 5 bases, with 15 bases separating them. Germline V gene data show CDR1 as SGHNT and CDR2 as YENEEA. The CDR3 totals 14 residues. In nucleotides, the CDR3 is TGTGCCAGCAGCGCCGCGCGGGTCCTGGAGACCCAGTACTTC. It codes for CASSAARVLETQYF.

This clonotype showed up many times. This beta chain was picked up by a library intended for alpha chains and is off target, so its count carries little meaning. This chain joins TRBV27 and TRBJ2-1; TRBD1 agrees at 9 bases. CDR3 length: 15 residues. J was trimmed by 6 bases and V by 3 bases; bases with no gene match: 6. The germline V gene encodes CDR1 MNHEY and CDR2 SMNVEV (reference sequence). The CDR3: CASSLGQGNPNEQFF. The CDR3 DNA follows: TGTGCCAGCAGTTTGGGACAGGGTAATCCCAATGAGCAGTTCTTC.

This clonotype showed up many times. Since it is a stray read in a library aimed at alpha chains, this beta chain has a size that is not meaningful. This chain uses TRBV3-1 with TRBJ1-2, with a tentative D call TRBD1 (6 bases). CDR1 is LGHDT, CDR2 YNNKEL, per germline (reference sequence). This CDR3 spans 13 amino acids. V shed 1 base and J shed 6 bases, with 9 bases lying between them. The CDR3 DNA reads TGTGCCAGCAGCCAAGGGACAGCCAATGGCTACACCTTC. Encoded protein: CASSQGTANGYTF.

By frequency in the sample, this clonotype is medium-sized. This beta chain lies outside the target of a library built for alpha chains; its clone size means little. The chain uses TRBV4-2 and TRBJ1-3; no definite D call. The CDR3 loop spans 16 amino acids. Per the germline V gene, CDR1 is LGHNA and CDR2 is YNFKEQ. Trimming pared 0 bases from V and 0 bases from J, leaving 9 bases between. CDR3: CASSQDAEGSGNTIYF. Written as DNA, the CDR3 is TGTGCCAGCAGCCAAGATGCAGAAGGCTCTGGAAACACCATATATTTT.

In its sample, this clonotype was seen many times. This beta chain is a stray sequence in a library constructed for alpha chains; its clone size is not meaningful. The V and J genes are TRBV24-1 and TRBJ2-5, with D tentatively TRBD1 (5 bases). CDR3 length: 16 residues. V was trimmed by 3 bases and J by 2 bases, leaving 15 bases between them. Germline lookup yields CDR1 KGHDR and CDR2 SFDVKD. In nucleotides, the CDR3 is TGTGCCACCAGTGATGGTCGACAGAGTTCTCAAGAGACCCAGTACTTC. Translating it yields CATSDGRQSSQETQYF.

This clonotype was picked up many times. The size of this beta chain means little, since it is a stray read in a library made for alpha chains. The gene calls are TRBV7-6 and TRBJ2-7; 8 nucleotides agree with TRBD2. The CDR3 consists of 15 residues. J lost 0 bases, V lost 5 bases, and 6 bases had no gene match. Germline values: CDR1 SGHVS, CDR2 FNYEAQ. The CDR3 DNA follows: TGTGCCAGCAGCCCCTTAGCGGGAACCTCCTACGAGCAGTACTTC. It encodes CASSPLAGTSYEQYF.

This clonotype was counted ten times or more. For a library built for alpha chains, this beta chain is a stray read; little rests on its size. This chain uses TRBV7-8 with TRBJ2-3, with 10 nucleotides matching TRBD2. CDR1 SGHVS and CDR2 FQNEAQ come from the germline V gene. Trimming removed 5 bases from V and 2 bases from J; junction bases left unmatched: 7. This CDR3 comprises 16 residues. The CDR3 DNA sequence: TGTGCCAGCAGCGCGGGGACTAGCGATTTCACAGATACGCAGTATTTT. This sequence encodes CASSAGTSDFTDTQYF. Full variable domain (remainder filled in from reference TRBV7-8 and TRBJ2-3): GAGVSQSPRYKVAKRGQDVALRCDPISGHVSLFWYQQALGQGPEFLTYFQNEAQLDKSGLPSDRFFAERPEGSVSTLKIQRTQQEDSAVYLCASSAGTSDFTDTQYFGPGTRLTVL.

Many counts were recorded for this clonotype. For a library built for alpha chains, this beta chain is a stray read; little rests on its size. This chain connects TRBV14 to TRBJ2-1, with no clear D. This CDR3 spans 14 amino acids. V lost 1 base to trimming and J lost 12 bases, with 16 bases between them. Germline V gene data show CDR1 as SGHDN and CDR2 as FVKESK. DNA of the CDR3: TGTGCCAGCAGCCAAGGGGATGCCGCGCGGTTGCAGTTCTTC. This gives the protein CASSQGDAARLQFF.

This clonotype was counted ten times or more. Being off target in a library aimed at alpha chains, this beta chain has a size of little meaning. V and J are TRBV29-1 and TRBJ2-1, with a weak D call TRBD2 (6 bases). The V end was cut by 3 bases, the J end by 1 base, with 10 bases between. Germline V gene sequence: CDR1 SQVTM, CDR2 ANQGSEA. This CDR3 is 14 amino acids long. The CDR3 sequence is CSVDSAGSYNEQFF. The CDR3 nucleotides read TGCAGCGTTGATAGTGCGGGATCCTACAATGAGCAGTTCTTC.

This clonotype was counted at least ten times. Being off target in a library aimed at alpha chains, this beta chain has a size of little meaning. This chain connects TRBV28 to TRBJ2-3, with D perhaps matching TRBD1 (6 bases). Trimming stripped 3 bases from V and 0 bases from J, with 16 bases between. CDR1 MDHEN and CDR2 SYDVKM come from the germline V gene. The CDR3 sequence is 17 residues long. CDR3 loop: CASSFYFSGASTDTQYF. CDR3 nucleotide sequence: TGTGCCAGCAGTTTTTATTTTTCAGGGGCCAGCACAGATACGCAGTATTTT.

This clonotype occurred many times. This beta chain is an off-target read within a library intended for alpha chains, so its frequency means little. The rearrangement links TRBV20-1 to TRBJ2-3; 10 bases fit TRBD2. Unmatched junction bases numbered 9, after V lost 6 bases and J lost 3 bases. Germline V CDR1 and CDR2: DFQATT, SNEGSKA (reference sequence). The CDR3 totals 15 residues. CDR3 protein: CSAVKREGQTDTQYF. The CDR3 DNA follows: TGCAGTGCCGTCAAGCGGGAGGGCCAAACAGATACGCAGTATTTT.

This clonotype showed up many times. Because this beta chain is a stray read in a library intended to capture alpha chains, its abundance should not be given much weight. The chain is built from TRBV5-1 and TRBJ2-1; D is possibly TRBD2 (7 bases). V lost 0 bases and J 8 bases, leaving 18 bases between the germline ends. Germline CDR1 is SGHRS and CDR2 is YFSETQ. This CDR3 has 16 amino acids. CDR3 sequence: CASSLAGLGGRDEQFF. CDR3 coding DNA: TGCGCCAGCAGCTTGGCAGGACTAGGGGGGAGGGATGAGCAGTTCTTC. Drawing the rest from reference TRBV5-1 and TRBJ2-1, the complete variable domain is KAGVTQTPRYLIKTRGQQVTLSCSPISGHRSVSWYQQTPGQGLQFLFEYFSETQRNKGNFPGRFSGRQFSNSRSEMNVSTLELGDSALYLCASSLAGLGGRDEQFFGPGTRLTVL.

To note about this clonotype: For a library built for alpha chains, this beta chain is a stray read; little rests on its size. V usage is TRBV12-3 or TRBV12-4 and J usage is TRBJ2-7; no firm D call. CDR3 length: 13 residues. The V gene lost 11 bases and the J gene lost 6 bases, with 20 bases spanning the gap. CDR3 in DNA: TGTGCCGGCCTAATCCTTCCGGGCTCCGAGCAGTACTTC. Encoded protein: CAGLILPGSEQYF.

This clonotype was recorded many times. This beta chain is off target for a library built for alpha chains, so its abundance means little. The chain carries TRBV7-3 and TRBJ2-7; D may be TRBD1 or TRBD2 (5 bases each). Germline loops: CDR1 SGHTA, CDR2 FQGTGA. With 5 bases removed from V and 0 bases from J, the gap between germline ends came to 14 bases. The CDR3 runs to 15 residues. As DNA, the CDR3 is TGTGCCAGCAGCGTAGCCAGGGAGAGCTCCTACGAGCAGTACTTC. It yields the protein CASSVARESSYEQYF.

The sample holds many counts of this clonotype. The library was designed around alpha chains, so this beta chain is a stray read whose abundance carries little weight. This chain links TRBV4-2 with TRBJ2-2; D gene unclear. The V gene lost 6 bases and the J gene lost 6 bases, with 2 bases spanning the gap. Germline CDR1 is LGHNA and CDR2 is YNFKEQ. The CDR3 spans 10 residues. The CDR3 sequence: CASSSGELFF. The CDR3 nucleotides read TGTGCCAGCAGTTCCGGGGAGCTGTTTTTT.